This T cell receptor beta chain stems from a study of T cell repertoires in ileal Crohn's disease. Study as a whole: Under 40% were active smokers at surgery; median disease duration was 7.9 years.

The CDR3 totals 15 residues. Trimming shortened V by 7 bases and J by 0 bases, and 16 bases separated the two germline ends. CDR1 is SQVTM and CDR2 is ANQGSEA in the germline V gene. As concerns this clone: Its cognate antigen is unknown.

General study points: Every patient over 26.8% clonality showed endoscopic recurrence. Active smokers at surgery had more clonal expansions than non-smokers.

Sequencing was performed with immunoSEQ multiplex PCR; in TCRdb, only in-frame clones are kept and a portion is missing. The table includes 4,500 to 6,500 clones, about 95% detected once. Sequences were obtained from ileal tissue. This TCR came from an adult with Crohn's disease. The chain employs TRBV29-1 and TRBJ2-4; D gene unclear. The chain's CDR3 is CSAEVGSLAKNIQYF. CDR3 nucleotides: TGCAGCGCCGAGGTCGGATCCTTAGCCAAAAACATTCAGTACTTC.